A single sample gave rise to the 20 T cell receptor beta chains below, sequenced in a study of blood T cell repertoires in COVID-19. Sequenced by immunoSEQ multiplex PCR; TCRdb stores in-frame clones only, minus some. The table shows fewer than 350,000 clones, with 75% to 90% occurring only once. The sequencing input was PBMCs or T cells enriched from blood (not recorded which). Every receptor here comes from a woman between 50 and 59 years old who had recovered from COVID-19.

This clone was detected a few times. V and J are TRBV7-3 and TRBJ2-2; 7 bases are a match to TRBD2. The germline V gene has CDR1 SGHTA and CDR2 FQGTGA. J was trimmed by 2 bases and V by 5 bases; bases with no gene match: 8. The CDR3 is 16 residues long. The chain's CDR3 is CASSALTSQNTGELFF. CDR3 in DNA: TGTGCCAGCAGCGCCCTGACTAGCCAAAACACCGGGGAGCTGTTTTTT.

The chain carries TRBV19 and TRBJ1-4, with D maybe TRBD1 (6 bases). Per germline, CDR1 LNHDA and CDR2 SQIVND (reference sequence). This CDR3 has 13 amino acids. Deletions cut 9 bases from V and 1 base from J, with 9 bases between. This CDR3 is CASRTVTNEKLFF. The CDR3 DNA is TGTGCCAGCCGGACAGTAACTAATGAAAAACTGTTTTTT.

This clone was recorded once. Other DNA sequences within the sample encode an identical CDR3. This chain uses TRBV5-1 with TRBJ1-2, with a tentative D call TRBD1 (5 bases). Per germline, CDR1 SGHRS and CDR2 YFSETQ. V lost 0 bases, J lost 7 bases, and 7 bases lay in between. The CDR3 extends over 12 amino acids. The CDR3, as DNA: TGCGCCAGCAGCTTGGGGCAGGGTGGCTACACCTTC. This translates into CASSLGQGGYTF.

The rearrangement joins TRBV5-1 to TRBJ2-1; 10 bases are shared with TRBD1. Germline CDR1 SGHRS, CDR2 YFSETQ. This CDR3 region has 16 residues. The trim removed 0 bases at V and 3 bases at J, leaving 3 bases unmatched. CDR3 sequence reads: CASSLAGTGVYNEQFF. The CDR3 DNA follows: TGCGCCAGCAGCTTGGCCGGGACAGGGGTCTACAATGAGCAGTTCTTC.

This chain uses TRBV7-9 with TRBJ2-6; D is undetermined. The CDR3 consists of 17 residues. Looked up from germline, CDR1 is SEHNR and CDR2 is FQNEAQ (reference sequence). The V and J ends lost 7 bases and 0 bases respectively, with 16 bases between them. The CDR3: CASNHGTENSGANVLTF. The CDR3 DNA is TGTGCCAGCAACCATGGTACGGAGAACTCTGGGGCCAACGTCCTGACTTTC.

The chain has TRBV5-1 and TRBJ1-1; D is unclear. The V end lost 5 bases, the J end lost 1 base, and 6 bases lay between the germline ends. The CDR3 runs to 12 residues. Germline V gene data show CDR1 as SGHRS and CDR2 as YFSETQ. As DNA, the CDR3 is TGCGCCAGCAGGGAGGGGAACACTGAAGCTTTCTTT. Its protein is CASREGNTEAFF.

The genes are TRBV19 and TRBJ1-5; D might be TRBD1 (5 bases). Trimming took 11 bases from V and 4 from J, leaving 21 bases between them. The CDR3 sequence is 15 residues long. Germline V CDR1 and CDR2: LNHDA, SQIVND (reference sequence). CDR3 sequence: CASTYGGYNNQPQHF. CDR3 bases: TGTGCCTCAACTTACGGGGGGTACAATAATCAGCCCCAGCATTTT. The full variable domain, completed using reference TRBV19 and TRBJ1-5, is DGGITQSPKYLFRKEGQNVTLSCEQNLNHDAMYWYRQDPGQGLRLIYYSQIVNDFQKGDIAEGYSVSREKKESFPLTVTSAQKNPTAFYLCASTYGGYNNQPQHFGDGTRLSIL.

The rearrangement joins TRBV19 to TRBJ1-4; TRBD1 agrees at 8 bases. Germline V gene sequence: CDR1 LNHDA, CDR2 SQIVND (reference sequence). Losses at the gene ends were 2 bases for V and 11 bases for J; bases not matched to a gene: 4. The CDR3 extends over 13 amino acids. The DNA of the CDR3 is TGTGCCAGTAGTATAAACAGGGGGGAGAAACTGTTTTTT. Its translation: CASSINRGEKLFF.

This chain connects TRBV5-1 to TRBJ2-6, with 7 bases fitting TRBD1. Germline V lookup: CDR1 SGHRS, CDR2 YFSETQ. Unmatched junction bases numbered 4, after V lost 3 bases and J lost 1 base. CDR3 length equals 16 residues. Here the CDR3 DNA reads TGCGCCAGCAGCTCCAGGGGGATGTCTGGGGCCAACGTCCTGACTTTC. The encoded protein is CASSSRGMSGANVLTF.

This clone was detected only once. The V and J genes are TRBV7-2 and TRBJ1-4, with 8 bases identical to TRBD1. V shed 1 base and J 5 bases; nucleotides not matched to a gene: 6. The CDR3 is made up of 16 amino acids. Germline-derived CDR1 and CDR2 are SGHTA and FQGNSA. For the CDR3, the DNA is TGTGCCAGCAGCTTAGTGACAGGGGCGAGAAATGAAAAACTGTTTTTT. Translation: CASSLVTGARNEKLFF.

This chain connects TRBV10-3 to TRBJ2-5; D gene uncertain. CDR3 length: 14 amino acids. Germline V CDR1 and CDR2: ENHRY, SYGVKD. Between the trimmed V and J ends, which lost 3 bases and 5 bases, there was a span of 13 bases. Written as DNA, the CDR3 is TGTGCCATCAGTGACTCAGGTTTAGGCGAGACCCAGTACTTC. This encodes CAISDSGLGETQYF.

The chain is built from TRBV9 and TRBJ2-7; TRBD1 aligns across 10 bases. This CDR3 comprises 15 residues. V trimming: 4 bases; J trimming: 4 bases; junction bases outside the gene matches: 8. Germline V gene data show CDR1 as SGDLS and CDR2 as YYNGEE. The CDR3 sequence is CASSPRDRGDYEQYF. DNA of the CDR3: TGTGCCAGCAGCCCAAGGGACAGGGGCGATTACGAGCAGTACTTC.

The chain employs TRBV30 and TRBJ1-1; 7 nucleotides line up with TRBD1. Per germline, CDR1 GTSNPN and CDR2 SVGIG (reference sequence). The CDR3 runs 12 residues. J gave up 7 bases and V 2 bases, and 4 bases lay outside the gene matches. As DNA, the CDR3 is TGTGCCTGGAGTAGGCAGGGGGATGAAGCTTTCTTT. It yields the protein CAWSRQGDEAFF.

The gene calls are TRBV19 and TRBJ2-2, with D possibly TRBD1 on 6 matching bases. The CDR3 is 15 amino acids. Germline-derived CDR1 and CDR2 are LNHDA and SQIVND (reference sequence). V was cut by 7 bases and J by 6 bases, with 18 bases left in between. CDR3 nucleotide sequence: TGTGCCAGTAACGCTGCGGCAGGGGTTCCCGGGGAGCTGTTTTTT. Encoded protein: CASNAAAGVPGELFF.

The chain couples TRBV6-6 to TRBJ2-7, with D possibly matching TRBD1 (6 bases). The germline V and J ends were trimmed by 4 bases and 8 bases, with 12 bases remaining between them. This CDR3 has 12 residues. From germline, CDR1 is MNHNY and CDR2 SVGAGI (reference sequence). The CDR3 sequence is CASSSLQGKQYF. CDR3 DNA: TGTGCCAGCAGTTCCTTACAGGGCAAGCAGTACTTC.

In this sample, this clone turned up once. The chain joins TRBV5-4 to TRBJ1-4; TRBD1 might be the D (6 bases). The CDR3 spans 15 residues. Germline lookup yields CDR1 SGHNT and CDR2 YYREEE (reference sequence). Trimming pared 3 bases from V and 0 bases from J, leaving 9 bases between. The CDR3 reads CASSSRGATNEKLFF. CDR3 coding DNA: TGTGCCAGCAGCTCCAGGGGAGCAACTAATGAAAAACTGTTTTTT.

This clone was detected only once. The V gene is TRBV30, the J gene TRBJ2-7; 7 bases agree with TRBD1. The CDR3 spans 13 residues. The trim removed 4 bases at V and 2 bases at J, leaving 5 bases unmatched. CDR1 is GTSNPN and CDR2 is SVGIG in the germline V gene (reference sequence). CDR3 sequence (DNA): TGTGCCTGGACAGGACAGGCAACCTACGAGCAGTACTTC. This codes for CAWTGQATYEQYF.

Here the CDR3 reads CASSFGQNEKLFF. CDR3 nucleotides: TGCGCCAGCAGCTTCGGACAGAATGAAAAACTGTTTTTT. The chain links TRBV5-1 to TRBJ1-4, with a weak D call TRBD1 (6 bases). In germline, CDR1 is SGHRS, CDR2 YFSETQ. Trimming stripped 2 bases from V and 5 bases from J, with 7 bases between. The CDR3 spans 13 residues.

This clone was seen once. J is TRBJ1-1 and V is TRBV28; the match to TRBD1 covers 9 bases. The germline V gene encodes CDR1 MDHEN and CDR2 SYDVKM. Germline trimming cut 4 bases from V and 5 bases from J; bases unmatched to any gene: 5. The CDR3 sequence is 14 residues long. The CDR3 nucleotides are TGTGCCAGCAGTTCCTACAGGGGGCATACTGAAGCTTTCTTT. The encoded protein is CASSSYRGHTEAFF.

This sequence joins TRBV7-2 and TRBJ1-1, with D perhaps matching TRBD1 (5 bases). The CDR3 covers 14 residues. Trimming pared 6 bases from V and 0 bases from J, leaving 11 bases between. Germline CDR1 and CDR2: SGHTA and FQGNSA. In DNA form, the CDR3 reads TGTGCCAGCAGTTCCCGGGGGATGAACACTGAAGCTTTCTTT. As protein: CASSSRGMNTEAFF.